The present TCR beta chain was sequenced within a study of blood T cell repertoires in COVID-19. The wider study: Collection of acute and convalescent COVID-19 samples took place in the United States, Italy and Spain. Sample material is recorded as cDNA or gDNA derived from T cells, B-cell-depleted T cells, or PBMCs.

In the original workflow: Quantification of nucleated cells was approximated via reference gene primer amplification. Libraries were prepared by immunoSEQ multiplex PCR; TCRdb keeps only in-frame clonotypes and omits some of them. The V and J calls and clone size come from that table; D and trimming were worked out from the DNA. Of 250,000 to 350,000 clones listed, about nine tenths are singletons. Germline CDR1 and CDR2: MNHEY and SVGAGI. The CDR3 loop spans 16 amino acids. The V and J ends lost 0 bases and 5 bases respectively, with 16 bases between them. The sequence was obtained from a woman between 45 and 65 years old who had recovered from COVID-19. Sequences were obtained from peripheral blood. The chain carries TRBV6-5 and TRBJ2-5, with a tentative D call TRBD2 (7 bases). CDR3 loop: CASSYSAGGLLETQYF. The CDR3 DNA is TGTGCCAGCAGTTACTCGGCCGGGGGGCTCCTTGAGACCCAGTACTTC.